This T cell receptor (beta chain) was sequenced in a study of STAT5B mutations in CD4+ large granular lymphocyte leukemia. Study results and limitations: Main leukemic clonotypes were patient-specific, but 20% to 25% appeared at low frequency elsewhere.

The CDR3 spans 16 residues. Germline V lookup: CDR1 SGHVS, CDR2 FNYEAQ. Trimming stripped 5 bases from V and 0 bases from J, with 13 bases between. As concerns this clone: Its antigen is currently unknown.

TCRdb's table, derived via immunoSEQ multiplex PCR, lists solely in-frame clones and lacks some. The sample includes about 40,000 clones, approximately 80% seen only once; the top ten take 3% to 4.5%. The chain employs TRBV7-6 and TRBJ1-4; TRBD1 is a possible D gene (5 bases). Source material: CD4+ T cells from blood buffy coats. The receptor comes from a human donor in good health. CDR3 protein: CASSPRDGTTNEKLFF. The CDR3 nucleotides are TGTGCCAGCAGCCCGCGGGACGGGACAACTAATGAAAAACTGTTTTTT.